This TCR beta chain stems from a study of T cells after posttransplantation cyclophosphamide. Study observations and caveats: Skin or GI-infiltrating T cells shared few TRB sequences with blood.

As for this clone: Its antigen is as yet unknown.

The related graft donor's blood sample was taken on the day of bone marrow donation. Measured with immunoSEQ multiplex PCR; TCRdb has only the in-frame clones, and not every one. The table records 8,000 to 10,000 clones, 98% of them present only once. This TCR derives from a man aged 45 to 65 in good health, CMV-negative, and a related stem cell transplant donor. Sequencing input: naive CD8+ T cells sorted from PBMCs.

CDR3 nucleotide sequence: TGCGCCAGCAGCCAATGGACAGGAGGGGGCTATGGCTACACCTTC. Amino acids: CASSQWTGGGYGYTF. V gene TRBV4-3 combines with J gene TRBJ1-2; TRBD1 matches at 7 bases. Germline V lookup: CDR1 LGHNA, CDR2 YSLEER. This CDR3 has 15 residues. Trimming removed 2 bases from V and 4 bases from J; junction bases left unmatched: 7.